This TCR beta chain was observed in a study of T cell responses to AZD1222 COVID-19 vaccine. Study-wide results and caveats: Clonal diversity may have been underestimated in mostly white British donors. Nearly half of spike-specific TCRs reportedly target unmutated variant regions.

Pooled samples include second doses given at about 4 or 12 weeks. The V gene's germline CDR1 is SGHDN and CDR2 FVKESK. The germline V and J ends were trimmed by 4 bases and 2 bases, with 14 bases remaining between them. The CDR3 spans 16 residues. A word on this clone: The antigen remains undetermined.

Profiling relied on immunoSEQ multiplex PCR, and the TCRdb table lists in-frame clones only, not all of them. The repertoire holds fewer than 150,000 clones, with 70% to 90% as singletons. The chain uses TRBV14 and TRBJ2-2; possibly TRBD1 for D (5 bases). The sample in question was peripheral blood, obtained 28 days after the second AZD1222 dose. This TCR was sampled from an adult who received the AZD1222 COVID-19 vaccine. The CDR3, as DNA: TGTGCCAGCAGCCCAATCCAAGGGGCCAACACCGGGGAGCTGTTTTTT. This codes for CASSPIQGANTGELFF.